The 20 T cell receptor beta chains listed next were all sequenced from one sample in a study of blood T cells in healthy people across ages. Together with a sample-barcoded 5' primer, a J-beta primer mix was included in a second PCR lasting roughly 6 to 12 cycles. TCRdb called the 5' RACE reads again in MiXCR, with one record for every CDR3 protein. The sample has about 1.6 million distinct CDR3 sequences; 30% to 40% are singletons. What was sequenced was blood. These receptors were obtained from a woman under 40 in good health.

This rearrangement joins TRBV28 to TRBJ2-3, with TRBD2 matching over 9 bases. The V gene's germline CDR1 is MDHEN and CDR2 SYDVKM. The V and J ends lost 8 bases and 3 bases, in that order; junction bases with no gene match: 6. The CDR3 sequence is 14 residues long. This chain's CDR3 is CASGGLAGTDTQYF. The CDR3 DNA sequence: TGTGCCAGCGGTGGCCTAGCGGGGACAGATACGCAGTATTTT.

This clonotype was observed a handful of times. This chain uses TRBV6-6 with TRBJ2-3; 9 positions match TRBD2. There are 15 residues in the CDR3. The V gene end was trimmed by 2 bases and the J gene end by 5 bases; junction bases not matched to a gene: 5. Germline V lookup: CDR1 MNHNY, CDR2 SVGAGI (reference sequence). In DNA, the CDR3 is TGTGCCAGCAGTTACAGGCTAGCGGGAAGAGATACGCAGTATTTT. Encoded protein: CASSYRLAGRDTQYF.

The chain uses TRBV5-1 and TRBJ2-1, with TRBD1 as a possible D gene (6 bases). V was cut by 2 bases and J by 5 bases, with 11 bases left in between. This CDR3 contains 14 residues. Germline CDR1 SGHRS, CDR2 YFSETQ. The CDR3 DNA follows: TGCGCCAGCAGCTTACAGGGTTTGGACAATGAGCAGTTCTTC. Encoded protein: CASSLQGLDNEQFF.

A note on this clonotype: A clone one base away is much larger, so this may be a read error. This sequence joins TRBV14 and TRBJ1-2; D uncertain. Trimming left V 3 bases short and J 6 bases short, with 11 bases between. Germline V gene lookup returns CDR1 SGHDN and CDR2 FVKESK. This CDR3 has 13 residues. The CDR3 sequence: CASSHDHNHGYTF. The DNA for the CDR3 is TGTGCCAGCAGCCACGATCACAATCATGGCTACACCTTC.

The CDR3 spells CSPFGPQGAQYF. CDR3 sequence (DNA): TGCAGCCCATTCGGGCCTCAGGGTGCGCAGTATTTT. This rearrangement joins TRBV29-1 to TRBJ2-3; perhaps TRBD1 as D (5 bases). Germline CDR1 is SQVTM and CDR2 is ANQGSEA. This CDR3 is built from 12 residues. The V gene lost 8 bases and the J gene lost 10 bases, with 19 bases spanning the gap.

This clonotype was picked up a small number of times. The chain employs TRBV27 and TRBJ2-7, with 8 bases fitting TRBD2. This CDR3 has 16 amino acids. The germline V gene has CDR1 MNHEY and CDR2 SMNVEV (reference sequence). V lost 2 bases to trimming and J lost 3 bases; unmatched junction nucleotides: 9. CDR3 region: CASSLVTGTSLYEQYF. CDR3 coding DNA: TGTGCCAGCAGTTTAGTGACCGGGACTAGTCTCTACGAGCAGTACTTC.

This clonotype was seen only a few times. V is TRBV20-1 and J is TRBJ2-5; D is uncertain. The DNA end lines up better with TRBJ2-7; the J call may be wrong. The CDR3 has 15 amino acids. Germline loops: CDR1 DFQATT, CDR2 SNEGSKA (reference sequence). The CDR3 sequence: CSARGPNSPNYEQYF. The CDR3 coding sequence is TGCAGTGCTAGAGGCCCTAATTCCCCCAACTACGAGCAGTACTTC.

This clonotype has only a few counts. J is TRBJ2-1 and V is TRBV27; 11 bases map to TRBD2. With V trimmed by 5 bases and J by 8 bases, 11 bases remained unmatched. The CDR3 length is 16 residues. The germline V gene has CDR1 MNHEY and CDR2 SMNVEV (reference sequence). CDR3 in amino acids: CASSPNSGRGWDEQFF. DNA of the CDR3: TGTGCCAGCAGTCCAAATAGCGGGAGGGGCTGGGATGAGCAGTTCTTC.

This clonotype turned up a few times. V is TRBV9 and J is TRBJ2-7, with D tentatively TRBD2 (5 bases). V was cut by 1 base and J by 3 bases, with 11 bases left in between. CDR3 length: 14 amino acids. CDR1 SGDLS and CDR2 YYNGEE come from the germline V gene. CDR3 in DNA: TGTGCCAGCAGCGTACCCCTAGCCGGCTACGAGCAGTACTTC. Encoded protein: CASSVPLAGYEQYF. The variable domain in full, with the rest retrieved from reference TRBV9 and TRBJ2-7, is DSGVTQTPKHLITATGQRVTLRCSPRSGDLSVYWYQQSLDQGLQFLIQYYNGEERAKGNILERFSAQQFPDLHSELNLSSLELGDSALYFCASSVPLAGYEQYFGPGTRLTVT.

The V gene is TRBV29-1, the J gene TRBJ1-1; D remains unclear. Trimming left V 6 bases short and J 0 bases short, with 8 bases between. The CDR3 runs 12 residues. Germline lookup yields CDR1 SQVTM and CDR2 ANQGSEA. The CDR3 reads CSVSRVNTEAFF. In DNA form, the CDR3 reads TGCAGCGTCAGTAGGGTGAACACTGAAGCTTTCTTT. The complete variable domain, with remaining parts taken from reference TRBV29-1 and TRBJ1-1, reads SAVISQKPSRDICQRGTSLTIQCQVDSQVTMMFWYRQQPGQSLTLIATANQGSEATYESGFVIDKFPISRPNLTFSTLTVSNMSPEDSSIYLCSVSRVNTEAFFGQGTRLTVV.

This clonotype was seen repeatedly, ten times or more. The genes are TRBV7-2 and TRBJ2-3; 10 bases map to TRBD2. Trimming took 4 bases from V and 6 from J; bases not matched to a gene: 13. Germline V lookup: CDR1 SGHTA, CDR2 FQGNSA. The CDR3 sequence is 17 residues long. The CDR3 region is CASSSTTKRGGGDTQYF. CDR3 DNA: TGTGCCAGCAGCTCCACGACTAAGCGGGGGGGCGGGGATACGCAGTATTTT.

This clonotype was found a few times. V gene TRBV6-5 combines with J gene TRBJ1-2; D call uncertain. Trimming removed 2 bases at V and 3 bases at J, with 13 bases between. CDR3 size: 15 residues. The germline gives CDR1 MNHEY, CDR2 SVGAGI. The CDR3 DNA reads TGTGCCAGCAGTTACGGTGGGGATGGGGACTATGGCTACACCTTC. Translated, it gives CASSYGGDGDYGYTF.

This clonotype was counted a few times. The DNA for the CDR3 is TGTGCCAGCAGTGAATCCCAGGAGGGAGAGCAGTTCTTC. Protein: CASSESQEGEQFF. The rearrangement uses TRBV2 and TRBJ2-1, with D perhaps matching TRBD2 (6 bases). The CDR3 runs to 13 residues. The ends were cut back, 2 bases at V and 10 bases at J, with 12 bases in the middle. Germline-derived CDR1 and CDR2 are SNHLY and FYNNEI.

The CDR3: CASSSLWREKRSGNEQFF. The CDR3 region has the DNA TGTGCCAGCAGCTCGTTGTGGCGGGAGAAAAGGTCTGGGAATGAGCAGTTCTTC. The chain employs TRBV12-3 or TRBV12-4 and TRBJ2-1, with TRBD2 matching over 7 bases. This CDR3 spans 18 amino acids. Trimming at V came to 6 bases and at J to 7 bases, leaving 21 bases not matched to a gene.

The CDR3 DNA sequence: TGTGCCAGCAGCTCCAATGCCCTCCGGGGACAGGGGGCTACCAATGAGCAGTTCTTC. It is translated as CASSSNALRGQGATNEQFF. V usage is TRBV7-8 and J usage is TRBJ2-1, with 12 positions matching TRBD1. The CDR3 loop spans 19 amino acids. V shed 4 bases and J 6 bases; nucleotides not matched to a gene: 16. Per germline, CDR1 SGHVS and CDR2 FQNEAQ.

The CDR3 DNA follows: TGTGCCAGCAGCACCAGACAGGGAATCTCCTACAATGAGCAGTTCTTC. This sequence encodes CASSTRQGISYNEQFF. The rearrangement uses TRBV7-8 and TRBJ2-1; TRBD1 aligns across 7 bases. The CDR3 contains 16 residues. Germline loops: CDR1 SGHVS, CDR2 FQNEAQ. V dropped 5 bases and J dropped 0; count of bases not matched to a gene: 7.

The gene calls are TRBV7-9 and TRBJ2-7; D is possibly TRBD1 (6 bases). The germline V gene has CDR1 SEHNR and CDR2 FQNEAQ (reference sequence). The CDR3 totals 14 residues. Trimming pared 3 bases from V and 6 bases from J, leaving 15 bases between. CDR3 nucleotide sequence: TGTGCCAGCAGCTTTTCTGGGACATCATCCGAGCAGTACTTC. Protein product: CASSFSGTSSEQYF.

This clonotype was seen only once. At one end, the junction sequence differs from germline, possibly due to a read error. The chain employs TRBV5-1 and TRBJ1-1; D might be TRBD1 (5 bases). The CDR3 has 16 residues. CDR1 is SGHRS, CDR2 YFSETQ, per germline. The chain's CDR3 is CAGSHWAGGHNTEAFF. In DNA, the CDR3 is TGCGCCGGCAGCCACTGGGCAGGCGGACACAACACTGAAGCTTTCTTT.

The chain joins TRBV3-1 to TRBJ2-7; D gene unclear. This CDR3 is 13 amino acids long. Germline CDR1 is LGHDT and CDR2 is YNNKEL (reference sequence). Trimming took 2 bases from V and 12 from J, leaving 17 bases between them. The DNA of the CDR3 is TGTGCCAGCAGCCAACAGGCTTGGCCCCCACCGTACTTC. This translates into CASSQQAWPPPYF.

On this clonotype itself: A much larger clone differs from this one at a single base, so this may be a read error. This chain joins TRBV29-1 and TRBJ2-7; maybe TRBD2 (6 bases). The CDR3 is 13 amino acids. Germline CDR1 reads SQVTM; CDR2 reads ANQGSEA. Trimming removed 6 bases from V and 5 bases from J, with 17 bases in between. CDR3 DNA sequence: TGCAGCGTGGCCTGGCAGGGAGGCGACGAGCAGTACGTC. This encodes CSVAWQGGDEQYV.